This T cell receptor (beta chain) was retrieved from a study of T cells in localized non-small cell lung cancer. The sample holds a few counts of this clone. The target antigen is unknown. Sequenced by immunoSEQ multiplex PCR; TCRdb stores in-frame clones only, minus some. The sample consists of tens of thousands of clones, 70% to 90% of them appearing once. Points from the study as a whole: Adjacent lung had a median around 60 of the 100 largest tumor clones. Uninvolved adjacent lung showed peak T cell clonality, exceeding tumor. Heterogeneity remains possible, as sequencing covered one tumor region only. The study linked higher blood T cell density to longer overall survival.

This CDR3 is 16 amino acids long. Germline assignment: CDR1 SEHNR and CDR2 FQNEAQ (reference sequence). V trimming: 5 bases; J trimming: 5 bases; junction bases outside the gene matches: 10. The sequencing used peripheral blood, collected before any cancer treatment. The clonotype originates from a woman aged 40-70 years with stage I squamous cell lung carcinoma. The chain employs TRBV7-9 and TRBJ2-2; 8 nucleotides agree with TRBD1. Here the CDR3 reads CASSTGTGLSTGELFF. CDR3 coding DNA: TGTGCCAGCAGCACCGGGACAGGTTTGTCTACCGGGGAGCTGTTTTTT.